The 13 T cell receptor beta chains presented below share a single source sample, sequenced in a study of CD8+ T cells in alopecia areata. cDNA prepared by RNA extraction and subsequent reverse transcription served as the template for sequencing. Assay used: immunoSEQ multiplex PCR; TCRdb lists only in-frame clones, some missing. The sample records around 250,000 clones, roughly two thirds being singletons. The source was CD4+ T cells sorted from blood, collected at week 0. The receptor source for this set is a human donor with alopecia areata.

To note about this clone: The limits of the CDR3 on the DNA are not certain, so only TCRdb's listed CDR3 is given. Other nucleotide sequences from this sample produce the same CDR3. J is TRBJ1-5 and V is TRBV25-1. The CDR3 is 15 amino acids long, termini counted. Germline V gives CDR1 MGHDK, CDR2 SYGVNS. CDR3 in amino acids: CASSGFGAGNQPQHF.

The chain uses TRBV27 and TRBJ2-7; 10 bases line up with TRBD1. V lost 2 bases and J lost 4; bases outside the gene matches: 2. This CDR3 comprises 14 residues. Germline CDR1 MNHEY, CDR2 SMNVEV (reference sequence). The chain's CDR3 is CASSLMGQGYEQYF. The CDR3 DNA reads TGTGCCAGCAGTTTAATGGGACAGGGGTACGAGCAGTACTTC.

The genes are TRBV4-2 and TRBJ2-6, with D possibly TRBD1 on 6 matching bases. The CDR3 is 14 residues long. Germline V lookup: CDR1 LGHNA, CDR2 YNFKEQ. Trimming stripped 7 bases from V and 2 bases from J, with 9 bases between. CDR3 sequence (DNA): TGTGCCAGCACGCGGACAGCTGGGGCCAACGTCCTGACTTTC. This translates into CASTRTAGANVLTF.

The rearrangement uses TRBV2 and TRBJ2-7, with D tentatively TRBD2 (5 bases). There are 15 residues in the CDR3. V was shortened by 4 bases and J by 3 bases, with 16 bases between the two germline ends. The germline V gene has CDR1 SNHLY and CDR2 FYNNEI. The CDR3 protein is CASSARPREYYEQYF. The CDR3 coding sequence is TGTGCCAGCAGTGCTAGGCCAAGGGAGTACTACGAGCAGTACTTC.

This chain uses TRBV19 with TRBJ1-5; no clear D gene. The V end was cut by 2 bases, the J end by 4 bases, with 3 bases between. This CDR3 is built from 12 residues. Germline V gene data show CDR1 as LNHDA and CDR2 as SQIVND (reference sequence). For the CDR3, the DNA is TGTGCCAGTAGTATATATAATCAGCCCCAGCATTTT. Translating gives CASSIYNQPQHF.

With respect to this clone: In the same sample, other DNA sequences code for this CDR3. The chain is built from TRBV29-1 and TRBJ2-3; 8 bases align to TRBD2. Germline assignment: CDR1 SQVTM and CDR2 ANQGSEA. The CDR3 loop spans 13 amino acids. Trimming at V came to 3 bases and at J to 3 bases, leaving 2 bases not matched to a gene. The CDR3 sequence: CSVESGGTDTQYF. DNA of the CDR3: TGCAGCGTTGAGAGCGGGGGAACAGATACGCAGTATTTT.

Comment on this clone: Other DNA sequences of this sample code for an identical CDR3. The V gene is TRBV30, the J gene TRBJ1-5; no reliable D call. The CDR3 spans 12 residues. V lost 3 bases and J 2 bases, leaving 5 bases between the germline ends. Germline V gene sequence: CDR1 GTSNPN, CDR2 SVGIG (reference sequence). The CDR3 reads CAWSRGNQPQHF. As DNA, the CDR3 is TGTGCCTGGAGCCGGGGCAATCAGCCCCAGCATTTT.

This chain uses TRBV30 with TRBJ2-7, with D unresolved. The CDR3 is 11 residues long. Germline-derived CDR1 and CDR2 are GTSNPN and SVGIG (reference sequence). V gave up 3 bases and J gave up 4 bases, with 7 bases separating them. In DNA form, the CDR3 reads TGTGCCTGGAGGGTTGAGTACGAGCAGTACTTC. Its protein is CAWRVEYEQYF.

This chain links TRBV4-1 with TRBJ1-3; maybe TRBD1 (6 bases). Germline CDR1 MGHRA, CDR2 YSYEKL. The CDR3 sequence is 15 residues long. The V end lost 4 bases, the J end lost 2 bases, and 12 bases lay between the germline ends. CDR3 loop: CASSLLGAAGNTIYF. For the CDR3, the DNA is TGCGCCAGCAGCCTCCTGGGGGCGGCTGGAAACACCATATATTTT.

V and J are TRBV7-2 and TRBJ1-2, with D tentatively TRBD1 (6 bases). Trimming stripped 5 bases from V and 2 bases from J, with 15 bases between. Germline values: CDR1 SGHTA, CDR2 FQGNSA. The CDR3 is 15 residues long. The CDR3 protein is CASSTVGGSNYGYTF. In DNA form, the CDR3 reads TGTGCCAGCAGCACCGTGGGGGGCTCCAACTATGGCTACACCTTC.

The chain has TRBV4-3 and TRBJ2-3, with no clear D. This CDR3 contains 14 residues. The V end was cut by 0 bases, the J end by 5 bases, with 9 bases between. The germline V gene encodes CDR1 LGHNA and CDR2 YSLEER. The CDR3 sequence: CASSQEIAIDTQYF. The CDR3 nucleotides are TGCGCCAGCAGCCAAGAAATCGCAATAGATACGCAGTATTTT.

The chain joins TRBV4-1 to TRBJ2-7; D is perhaps TRBD2 (8 bases). Germline V gene lookup returns CDR1 MGHRA and CDR2 YSYEKL. The germline V and J ends were trimmed by 0 bases and 3 bases, with 18 bases remaining between them. The CDR3 extends over 17 amino acids. This CDR3 reads CASSQDSGDSYGYEQYF. DNA for the CDR3: TGCGCCAGCAGCCAAGATAGCGGGGACAGTTATGGCTACGAGCAGTACTTC.

The rearrangement links TRBV30 to TRBJ2-1, with D perhaps matching TRBD1 (5 bases). The germline gives CDR1 GTSNPN, CDR2 SVGIG (reference sequence). Trimming shortened V by 5 bases and J by 3 bases, and 11 bases separated the two germline ends. This CDR3 has 13 residues. The CDR3 spells CAWEVRGYNEQFF. Written as DNA, the CDR3 is TGTGCCTGGGAGGTTAGGGGCTACAATGAGCAGTTCTTC. The variable domain in full, with the rest retrieved from reference TRBV30 and TRBJ2-1, is SQTIHQWPATLVQPVGSPLSLECTVEGTSNPNLYWYRQAAGRGLQLLFYSVGIGQISSEVPQNLSASRPQDRQFILSSKKLLLSDSGFYLCAWEVRGYNEQFFGPGTRLTVL.